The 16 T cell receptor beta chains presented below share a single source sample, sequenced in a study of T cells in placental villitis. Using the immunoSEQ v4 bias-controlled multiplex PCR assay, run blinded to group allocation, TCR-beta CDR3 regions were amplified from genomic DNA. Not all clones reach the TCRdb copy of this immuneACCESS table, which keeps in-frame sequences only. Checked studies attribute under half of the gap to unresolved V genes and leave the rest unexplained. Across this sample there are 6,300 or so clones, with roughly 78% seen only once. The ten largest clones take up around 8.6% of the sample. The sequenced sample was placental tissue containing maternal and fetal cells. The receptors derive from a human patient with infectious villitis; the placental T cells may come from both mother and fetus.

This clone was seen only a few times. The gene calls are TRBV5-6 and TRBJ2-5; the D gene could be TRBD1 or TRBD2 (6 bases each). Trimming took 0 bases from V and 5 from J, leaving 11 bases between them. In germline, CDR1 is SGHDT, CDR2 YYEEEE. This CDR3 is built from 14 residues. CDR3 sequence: CASSLAGAGETQYF. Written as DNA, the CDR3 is TGTGCCAGCAGCTTGGCAGGGGCGGGGGAGACCCAGTACTTC.

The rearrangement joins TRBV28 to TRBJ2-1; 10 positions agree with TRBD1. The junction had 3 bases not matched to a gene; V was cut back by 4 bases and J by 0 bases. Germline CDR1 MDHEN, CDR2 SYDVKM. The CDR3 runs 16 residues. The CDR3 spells CASSWTGGLSYNEQFF. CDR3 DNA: TGTGCCAGCAGTTGGACAGGGGGTCTCTCCTACAATGAGCAGTTCTTC.

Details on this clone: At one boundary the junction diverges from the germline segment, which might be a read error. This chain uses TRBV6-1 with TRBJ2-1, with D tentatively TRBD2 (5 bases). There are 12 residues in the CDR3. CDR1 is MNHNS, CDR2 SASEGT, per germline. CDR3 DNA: TGTGCCAGCAGTGAACCCGGACTCACCCAGATCTTC. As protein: CASSEPGLTQIF.

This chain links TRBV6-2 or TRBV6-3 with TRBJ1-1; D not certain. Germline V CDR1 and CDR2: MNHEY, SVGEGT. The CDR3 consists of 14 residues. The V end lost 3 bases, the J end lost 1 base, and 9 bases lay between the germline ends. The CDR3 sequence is CASSYYRWNTEAFF. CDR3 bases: TGTGCCAGCAGTTATTACAGATGGAACACTGAAGCTTTCTTT.

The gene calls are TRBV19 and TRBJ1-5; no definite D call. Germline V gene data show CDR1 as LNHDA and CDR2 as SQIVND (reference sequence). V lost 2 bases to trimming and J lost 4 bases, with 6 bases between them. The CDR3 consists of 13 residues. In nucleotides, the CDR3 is TGTGCCAGTAGTATACATGGTAATCAGCCCCAGCATTTT. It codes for CASSIHGNQPQHF.

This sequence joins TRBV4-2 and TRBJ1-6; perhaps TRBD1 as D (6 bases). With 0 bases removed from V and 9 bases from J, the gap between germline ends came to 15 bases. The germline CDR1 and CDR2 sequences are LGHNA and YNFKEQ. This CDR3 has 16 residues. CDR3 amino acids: CASSQDKGQWGSPLHF. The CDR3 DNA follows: TGTGCCAGCAGCCAAGACAAGGGACAATGGGGTTCACCCCTCCACTTT.

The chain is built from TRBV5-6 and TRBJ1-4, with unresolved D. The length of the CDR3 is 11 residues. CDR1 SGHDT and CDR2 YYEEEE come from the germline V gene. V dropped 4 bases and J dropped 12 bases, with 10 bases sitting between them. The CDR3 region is CASSLGRELFF. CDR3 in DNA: TGTGCCAGCAGCCTTGGACGTGAACTGTTTTTT.

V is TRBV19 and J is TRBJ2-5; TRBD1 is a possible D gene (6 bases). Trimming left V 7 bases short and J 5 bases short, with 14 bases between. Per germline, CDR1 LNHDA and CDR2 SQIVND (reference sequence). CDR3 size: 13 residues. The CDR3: CASTNRVGETQYF. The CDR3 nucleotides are TGTGCCAGTACCAACAGGGTCGGGGAGACCCAGTACTTC.

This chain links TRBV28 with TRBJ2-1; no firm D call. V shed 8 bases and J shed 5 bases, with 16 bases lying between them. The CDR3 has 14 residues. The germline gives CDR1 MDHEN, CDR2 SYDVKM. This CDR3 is CASSSSNTHNEQFF. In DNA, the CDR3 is TGTGCCAGCTCATCCTCTAACACCCACAATGAGCAGTTCTTC.

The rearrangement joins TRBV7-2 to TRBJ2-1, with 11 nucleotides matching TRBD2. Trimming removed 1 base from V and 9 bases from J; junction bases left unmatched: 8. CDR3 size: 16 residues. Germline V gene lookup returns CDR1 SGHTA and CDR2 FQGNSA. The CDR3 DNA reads TGTGCCAGCAGCTTAGTGGATAGCGGGGGGGCGGGTGAGCAGTTCTTC. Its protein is CASSLVDSGGAGEQFF.

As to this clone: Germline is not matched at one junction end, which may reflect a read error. CDR3 DNA: TGTGCCAACAGTTACGACGGCGCCTACGCCGAGCAGTACTTC. This gives the protein CANSYDGAYAEQYF. The rearrangement links TRBV6-2 or TRBV6-3 to TRBJ2-7; D ambiguous. Germline loops: CDR1 MNHEY, CDR2 SVGEGT. This CDR3 has 14 residues.

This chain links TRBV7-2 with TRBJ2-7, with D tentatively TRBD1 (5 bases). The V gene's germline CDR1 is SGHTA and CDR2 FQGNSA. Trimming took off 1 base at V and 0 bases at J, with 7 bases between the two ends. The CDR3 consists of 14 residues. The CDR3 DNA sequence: TGTGCCAGCAGCTTAGGGACAAACTCCTACGAGCAGTACTTC. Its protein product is CASSLGTNSYEQYF.

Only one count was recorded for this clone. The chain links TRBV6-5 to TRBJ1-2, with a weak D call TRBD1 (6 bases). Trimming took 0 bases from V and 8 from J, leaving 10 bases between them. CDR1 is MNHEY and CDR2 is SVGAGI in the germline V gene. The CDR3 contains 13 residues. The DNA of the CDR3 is TGTGCCAGCAGTTACTCGGCAGGGGCGGGCTACACCTTC. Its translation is CASSYSAGAGYTF.

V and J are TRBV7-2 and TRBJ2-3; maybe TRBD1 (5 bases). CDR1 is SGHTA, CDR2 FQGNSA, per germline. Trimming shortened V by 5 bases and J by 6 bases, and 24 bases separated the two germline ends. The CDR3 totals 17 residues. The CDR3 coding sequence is TGTGCCAGCAGCCTCCGCGGTCAGGGCGTAATGGCTGATACGCAGTATTTT. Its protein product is CASSLRGQGVMADTQYF.

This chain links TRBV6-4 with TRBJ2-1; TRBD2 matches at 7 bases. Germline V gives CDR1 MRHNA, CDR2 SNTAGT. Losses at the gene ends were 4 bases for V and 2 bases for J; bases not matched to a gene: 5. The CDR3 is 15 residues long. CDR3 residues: CASSGGAGAYNEQFF. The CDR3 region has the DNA TGTGCCAGCAGTGGAGGGGCGGGGGCCTACAATGAGCAGTTCTTC.

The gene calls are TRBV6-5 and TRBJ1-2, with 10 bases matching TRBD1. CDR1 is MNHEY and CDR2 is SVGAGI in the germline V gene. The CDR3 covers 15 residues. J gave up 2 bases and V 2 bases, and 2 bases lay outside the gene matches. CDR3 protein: CASSYGTGANYGYTF. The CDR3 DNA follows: TGTGCCAGCAGTTACGGGACAGGGGCCAACTATGGCTACACCTTC.